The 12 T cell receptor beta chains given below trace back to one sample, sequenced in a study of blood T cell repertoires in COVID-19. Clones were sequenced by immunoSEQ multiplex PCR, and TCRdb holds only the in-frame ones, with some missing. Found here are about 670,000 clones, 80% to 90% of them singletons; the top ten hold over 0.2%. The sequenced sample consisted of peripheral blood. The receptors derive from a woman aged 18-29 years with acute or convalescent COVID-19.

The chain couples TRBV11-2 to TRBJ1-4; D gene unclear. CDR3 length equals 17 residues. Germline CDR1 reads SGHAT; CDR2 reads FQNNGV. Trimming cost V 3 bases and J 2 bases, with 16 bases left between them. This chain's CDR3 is CASSFYSRGRTNEKLFF. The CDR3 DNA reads TGTGCCAGCAGCTTTTATTCTAGAGGGCGCACTAATGAAAAACTGTTTTTT.

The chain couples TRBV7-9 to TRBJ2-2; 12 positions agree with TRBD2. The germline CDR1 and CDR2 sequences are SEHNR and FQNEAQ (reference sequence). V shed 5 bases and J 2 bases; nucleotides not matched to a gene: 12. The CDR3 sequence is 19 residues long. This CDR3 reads CASSNYLTSGRINTGELFF. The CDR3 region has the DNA TGTGCCAGCAGCAACTACCTGACTAGCGGGAGAATCAACACCGGGGAGCTGTTTTTT.

The CDR3, as DNA: TGTGCCAGCGGTAATACAGGGGACTATGGCTACACCTTC. Translation gives CASGNTGDYGYTF. J is TRBJ1-2 and V is TRBV6-5; 7 nucleotides align to TRBD1. The CDR3 is made up of 13 amino acids. Trimming removed 8 bases from V and 3 bases from J; junction bases left unmatched: 6. Per the germline V gene, CDR1 is MNHEY and CDR2 is SVGAGI.

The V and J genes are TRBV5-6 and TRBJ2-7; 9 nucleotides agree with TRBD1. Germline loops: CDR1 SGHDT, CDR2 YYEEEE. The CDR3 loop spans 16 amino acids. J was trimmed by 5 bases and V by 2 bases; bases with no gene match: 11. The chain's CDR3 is CASSFPFGTGSNEQYF. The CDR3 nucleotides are TGTGCCAGCAGCTTTCCTTTTGGGACAGGGAGTAACGAGCAGTACTTC.

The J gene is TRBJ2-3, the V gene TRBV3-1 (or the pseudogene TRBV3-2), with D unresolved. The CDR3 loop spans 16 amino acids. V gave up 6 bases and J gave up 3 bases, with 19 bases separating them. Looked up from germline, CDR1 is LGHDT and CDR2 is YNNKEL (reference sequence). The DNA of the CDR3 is TGTGCCAGCAGTTCCCGGTCATTTTTGTTTACAGATACGCAGTATTTT. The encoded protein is CASSSRSFLFTDTQYF.

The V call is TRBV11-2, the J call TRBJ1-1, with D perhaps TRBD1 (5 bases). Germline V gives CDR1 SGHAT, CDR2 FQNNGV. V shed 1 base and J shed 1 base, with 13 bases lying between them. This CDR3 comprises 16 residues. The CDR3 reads CASSLVPVTANTEAFF. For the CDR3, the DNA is TGTGCCAGCAGCTTAGTTCCGGTGACAGCGAACACTGAAGCTTTCTTT.

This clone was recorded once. Here the CDR3 reads CASSGGANEQFF. The CDR3 nucleotides read TGTGCCAGCAGCGGGGGGGCCAATGAGCAGTTCTTC. The genes are TRBV5-4 and TRBJ2-1, with TRBD2 as a possible D gene (7 bases). The CDR3 length is 12 residues. V lost 4 bases and J 6 bases, leaving 8 bases between the germline ends. Germline V gene sequence: CDR1 SGHNT, CDR2 YYREEE (reference sequence).

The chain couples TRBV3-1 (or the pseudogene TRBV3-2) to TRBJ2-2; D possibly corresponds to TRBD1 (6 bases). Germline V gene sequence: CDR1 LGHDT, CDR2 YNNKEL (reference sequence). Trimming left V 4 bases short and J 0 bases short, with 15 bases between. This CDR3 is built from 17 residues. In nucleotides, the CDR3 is TGTGCCAGCAGCCTTGCTAAGGACAGTGCGAACACCGGGGAGCTGTTTTTT. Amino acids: CASSLAKDSANTGELFF.

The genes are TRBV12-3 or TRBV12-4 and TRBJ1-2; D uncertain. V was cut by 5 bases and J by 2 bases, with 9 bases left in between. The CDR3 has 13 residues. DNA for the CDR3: TGTGCCAGCAGTCCAGGTGGGAACTATGGCTACACCTTC. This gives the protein CASSPGGNYGYTF.

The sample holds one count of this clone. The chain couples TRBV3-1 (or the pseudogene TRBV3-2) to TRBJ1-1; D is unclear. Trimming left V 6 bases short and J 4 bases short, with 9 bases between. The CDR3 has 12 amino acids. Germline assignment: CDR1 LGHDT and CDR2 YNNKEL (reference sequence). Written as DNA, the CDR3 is TGTGCCAGCAGTCCCATCGGCACTGAAGCTTTCTTT. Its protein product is CASSPIGTEAFF.

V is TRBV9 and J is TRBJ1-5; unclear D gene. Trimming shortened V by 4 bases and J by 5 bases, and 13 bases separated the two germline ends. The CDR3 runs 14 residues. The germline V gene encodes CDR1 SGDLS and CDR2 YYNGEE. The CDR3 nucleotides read TGTGCCAGCAGCATCGACTATGACGATCAGCCCCAGCATTTT. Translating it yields CASSIDYDDQPQHF.

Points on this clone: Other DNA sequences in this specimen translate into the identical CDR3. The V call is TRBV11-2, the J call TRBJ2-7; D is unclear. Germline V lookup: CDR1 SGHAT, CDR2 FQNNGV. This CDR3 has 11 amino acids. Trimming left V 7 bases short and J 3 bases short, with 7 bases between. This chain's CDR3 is CASTSSYEQYF. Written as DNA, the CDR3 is TGTGCCAGCACCTCCAGCTACGAGCAGTACTTC.